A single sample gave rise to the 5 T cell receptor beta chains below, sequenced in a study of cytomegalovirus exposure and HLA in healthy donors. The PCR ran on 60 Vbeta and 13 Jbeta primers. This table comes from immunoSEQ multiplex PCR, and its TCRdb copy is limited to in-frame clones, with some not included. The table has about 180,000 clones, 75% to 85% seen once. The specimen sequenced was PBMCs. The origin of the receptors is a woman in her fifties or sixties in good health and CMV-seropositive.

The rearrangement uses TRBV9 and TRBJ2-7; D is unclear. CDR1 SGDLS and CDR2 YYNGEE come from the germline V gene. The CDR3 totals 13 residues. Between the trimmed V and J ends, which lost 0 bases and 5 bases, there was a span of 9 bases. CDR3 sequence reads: CASSVASGNEQYF. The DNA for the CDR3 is TGTGCCAGCAGCGTAGCGTCGGGTAACGAGCAGTACTTC.

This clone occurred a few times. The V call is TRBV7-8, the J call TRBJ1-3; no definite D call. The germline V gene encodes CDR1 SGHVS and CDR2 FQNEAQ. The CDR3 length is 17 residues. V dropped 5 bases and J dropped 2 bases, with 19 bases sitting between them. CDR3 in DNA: TGTGCCAGCAGCCCAGCGGCCCTCAGAGTTCCTGGAAACACCATATATTTT. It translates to CASSPAALRVPGNTIYF. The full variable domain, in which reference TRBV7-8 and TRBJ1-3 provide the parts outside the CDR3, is GAGVSQSPRYKVAKRGQDVALRCDPISGHVSLFWYQQALGQGPEFLTYFQNEAQLDKSGLPSDRFFAERPEGSVSTLKIQRTQQEDSAVYLCASSPAALRVPGNTIYFGEGSWLTVV.

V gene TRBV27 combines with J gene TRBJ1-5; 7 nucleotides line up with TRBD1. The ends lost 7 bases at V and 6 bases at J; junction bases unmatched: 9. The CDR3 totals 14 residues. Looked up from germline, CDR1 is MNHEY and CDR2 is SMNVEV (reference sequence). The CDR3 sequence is CASNNRGEGQPQHF. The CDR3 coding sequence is TGTGCCAGCAATAACAGGGGCGAAGGTCAGCCCCAGCATTTT.

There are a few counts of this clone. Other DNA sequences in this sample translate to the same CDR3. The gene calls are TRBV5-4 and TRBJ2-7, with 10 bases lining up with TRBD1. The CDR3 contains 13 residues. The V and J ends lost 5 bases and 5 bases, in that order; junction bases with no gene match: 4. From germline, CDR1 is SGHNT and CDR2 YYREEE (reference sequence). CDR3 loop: CASSWTGGDEQYF. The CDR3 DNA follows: TGTGCCAGCAGTTGGACAGGGGGAGACGAGCAGTACTTC.

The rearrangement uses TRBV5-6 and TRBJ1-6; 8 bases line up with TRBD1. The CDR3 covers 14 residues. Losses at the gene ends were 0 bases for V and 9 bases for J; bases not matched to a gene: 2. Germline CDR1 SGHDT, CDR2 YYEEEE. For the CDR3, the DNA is TGTGCCAGCAGCTTGGGACAGGGGTCTTCACCCCTCCACTTT. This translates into CASSLGQGSSPLHF.